A single sample gave rise to the 20 T cell receptor beta chains below, sequenced in a study of blood T cells in healthy people across ages. The second PCR ran roughly 6 to 11 cycles with a sample-barcoded 5' primer and J-beta primers. TCRdb called the 5' RACE reads again in MiXCR, with one record for every CDR3 protein. The sample consists of around 750,000 distinct CDR3 sequences, 53% of them appearing once. Sequenced material: blood. These receptors were obtained from an elderly man in good health.

This chain links TRBV12-3 or TRBV12-4 with TRBJ1-2; 9 nucleotides line up with TRBD1. The CDR3 is 15 residues long. Losses at the gene ends were 6 bases for V and 5 bases for J; bases not matched to a gene: 10. The CDR3 region has the DNA TGTGCCAGCAGACGGACAGGGGACCCGGGGTATGGCTACACCTTC. This translates into CASRRTGDPGYGYTF.

A single count supports this clonotype. V is TRBV7-9 and J is TRBJ1-2; D unclear. Trimming took 5 bases from V and 7 from J, leaving 11 bases between them. Germline values: CDR1 SEHNR, CDR2 FQNEAQ (reference sequence). The CDR3 runs 12 residues. Here the CDR3 reads CASSTLSGGYTF. The CDR3 DNA sequence: TGTGCCAGCAGCACCCTATCGGGTGGCTACACCTTC.

The chain joins TRBV3-1 to TRBJ2-6; no firm D call. The germline V gene encodes CDR1 LGHDT and CDR2 YNNKEL (reference sequence). The CDR3 has 18 amino acids. V was trimmed by 0 bases and J by 1 base, leaving 13 bases between them. In nucleotides, the CDR3 is TGTGCCAGCAGCCAAGAAGGAACCAGACCATCTGGGGCCAACGTCCTGACTTTC. Amino acids: CASSQEGTRPSGANVLTF.

The V gene is TRBV29-1, the J gene TRBJ2-5; possible D gene TRBD1, 5 bases. The CDR3 contains 13 residues. V shed 7 bases and J shed 3 bases, with 15 bases lying between them. The germline V gene has CDR1 SQVTM and CDR2 ANQGSEA. The CDR3 sequence: CSAQGTAEETQYF. The CDR3 DNA is TGCAGCGCCCAGGGAACGGCCGAAGAGACCCAGTACTTC.

The chain links TRBV5-1 to TRBJ2-5; 7 bases are a match to TRBD2. The CDR3 totals 15 residues. Germline V lookup: CDR1 SGHRS, CDR2 YFSETQ. V lost 0 bases and J lost 2; bases outside the gene matches: 4. The CDR3 loop reads CASSLESSGQETQYF. CDR3 coding DNA: TGCGCCAGCAGCTTGGAGTCTAGCGGTCAAGAGACCCAGTACTTC.

V and J are TRBV20-1 and TRBJ2-1, with TRBD2 matching over 9 bases. This CDR3 is built from 15 residues. The germline CDR1 and CDR2 sequences are DFQATT and SNEGSKA (reference sequence). The ends lost 2 bases at V and 1 base at J; junction bases unmatched: 3. The chain's CDR3 is CSARPSGRSYNEQFF. CDR3 coding DNA: TGCAGTGCTAGACCGAGCGGGAGGTCCTACAATGAGCAGTTCTTC.

This clonotype has just a few counts. The V gene is TRBV9, the J gene TRBJ2-5; TRBD2 matches 10 bases. V lost 3 bases to trimming and J lost 9 bases; unmatched junction nucleotides: 11. The CDR3 is 15 residues long. The germline V gene encodes CDR1 SGDLS and CDR2 YYNGEE. Here the CDR3 DNA reads TGTGCCAGCAGCGCGACCTCGGGACTAGCGCCCTCCCAGTACTTC. This encodes CASSATSGLAPSQYF.

The table lists this clonotype with many counts. The rearrangement links TRBV6-5 to TRBJ1-2; a possible D gene is TRBD1 (6 bases). V was pared by 5 bases and J by 4 bases, with 14 bases between. Per the germline V gene, CDR1 is MNHEY and CDR2 is SVGAGI. The CDR3 is 14 residues long. The CDR3 nucleotides are TGTGCCAGCAGTCGGACAGATAAAACCTATGGCTACACCTTC. This codes for CASSRTDKTYGYTF.

The chain links TRBV10-3 to TRBJ2-3; 9 bases are a match to TRBD2. Germline assignment: CDR1 ENHRY and CDR2 SYGVKD. J lost 3 bases, V lost 3 bases, and 10 bases had no gene match. The CDR3 loop spans 17 amino acids. The CDR3 sequence: CAISDGIAGVQTDTQYF. The CDR3 DNA sequence: TGTGCCATCAGTGACGGGATAGCGGGAGTACAGACAGATACGCAGTATTTT.

To note about this clonotype: It may be a read error: a sequence one base away is much more abundant. The chain carries TRBV29-1 and TRBJ2-7; D might be TRBD1 or TRBD2, each matching 6 bases. The CDR3 contains 12 residues. The V end was cut by 8 bases, the J end by 6 bases, with 17 bases between. Germline CDR1 is SQVTM and CDR2 is ANQGSEA. The CDR3 DNA follows: TGCAGCATCAGGCTCGGGGGCTGCGAGCAGTACTTC. It encodes CSIRLGGCEQYF.

This clonotype came up a few times. This chain joins TRBV7-2 and TRBJ2-4; TRBD1 agrees at 10 bases. The tail of the sequence fits TRBJ2-7 better, so the J call may be wrong. The CDR3 covers 15 residues. The germline V gene has CDR1 SGHTA and CDR2 FQGNSA. CDR3 protein: CASSSRTGGGSEQYF. In DNA form, the CDR3 reads TGTGCCAGCAGCTCCAGGACAGGGGGAGGGTCCGAGCAGTACTTC.

This clonotype was seen a handful of times. The DNA for the CDR3 is TGTGCCAGCAGTTTATTTCGGACAGGGGACGTTAGGGATGAGCAGTTCTTC. It codes for CASSLFRTGDVRDEQFF. The chain links TRBV27 to TRBJ2-1; 9 bases map to TRBD1. This CDR3 spans 17 amino acids. J lost 8 bases, V lost 1 base, and 12 bases had no gene match. Germline V gene data show CDR1 as MNHEY and CDR2 as SMNVEV (reference sequence).

V and J are TRBV7-3 and TRBJ2-3, with D unresolved. The V gene's germline CDR1 is SGHTA and CDR2 FQGTGA. The CDR3 contains 13 residues. Trimming cost V 2 bases and J 4 bases, with 7 bases left between them. CDR3 coding DNA: TGTGCCAGCAGCTTATTCTCCCCAGATACGCAGTATTTT. Translated, it gives CASSLFSPDTQYF. Based on the CDR3 plus reference TRBV7-3 and TRBJ2-3, the full variable domain is GAGVSQTPSNKVTEKGKYVELRCDPISGHTALYWYRQSLGQGPEFLIYFQGTGAADDSGLPNDRFFAVRPEGSVSTLKIQRTERGDSAVYLCASSLFSPDTQYFGPGTRLTVL.

On this clonotype: The junction differs from germline at one of its ends, possibly a read error. The chain uses TRBV3-1 and TRBJ2-7; D remains unclear. Germline CDR1 LGHDT, CDR2 YNNKEL (reference sequence). This CDR3 spans 12 amino acids. CDR3 residues: CASNQDLREQYF. In DNA, the CDR3 is TGTGCCAGCAACCAAGACCTTCGGGAGCAGTACTTC.

The rearrangement joins TRBV6-6 to TRBJ2-7; D is undetermined. CDR3 length equals 13 residues. The V gene lost 0 bases and the J gene lost 7 bases, with 10 bases spanning the gap. CDR1 is MNHNY, CDR2 SVGAGI, per germline (reference sequence). The CDR3 DNA reads TGTGCCAGCAGTTACTCGTGGGAAAGTGAGCAGTACTTC. Protein: CASSYSWESEQYF.

Concerning this clonotype itself: One end of the junction does not line up with germline, which may come from a read error. This sequence joins TRBV3-1 and TRBJ2-1; D is possibly TRBD2 (6 bases). The V gene's germline CDR1 is LGHDT and CDR2 YNNKEL (reference sequence). The CDR3 runs 16 residues. The CDR3, as DNA: TGTGCCGGCAGCGGGTTGACCGGGGCCTCCTACAATGAGCAGTTCTTC. Protein: CAGSGLTGASYNEQFF.

The chain uses TRBV10-3 and TRBJ1-2, with TRBD1 matching over 11 bases. The germline gives CDR1 ENHRY, CDR2 SYGVKD. The CDR3 is 15 residues long. V lost 5 bases to trimming and J lost 6 bases; unmatched junction nucleotides: 8. The chain's CDR3 is CAISSRTGGIDGYTF. The DNA for the CDR3 is TGTGCCATCAGTTCCAGGACAGGGGGCATAGATGGCTACACCTTC.

The V gene is TRBV20-1, the J gene TRBJ1-6, with D unresolved. Per germline, CDR1 DFQATT and CDR2 SNEGSKA (reference sequence). This CDR3 is built from 17 residues. The ends were cut back, 0 bases at V and 0 bases at J, with 12 bases in the middle. The CDR3 DNA reads as TGCAGTGCTAGAGATCTTGTCAGGAGCTCCTATAATTCACCCCTCCACTTT. This sequence encodes CSARDLVRSSYNSPLHF.

This clonotype was observed a few times. CDR3 region: CASSPRTSGRGETQYF. CDR3 in DNA: TGTGCCAGCAGTCCACGGACTAGCGGGAGGGGAGAGACCCAGTACTTC. The chain combines TRBV12-3 or TRBV12-4 with TRBJ2-5; TRBD2 aligns across 15 bases. J gave up 4 bases and V 5 bases, and 5 bases lay outside the gene matches. The CDR3 loop spans 16 amino acids.

The chain links TRBV12-3 or TRBV12-4 to TRBJ2-6; D is possibly TRBD2 (5 bases). V lost 6 bases and J 0 bases, leaving 15 bases between the germline ends. CDR3 size: 17 residues. CDR3 nucleotide sequence: TGTGCCAGCAGCGCCGGGGTTAATCTCTCTGGGGCCAACGTCCTGACTTTC. It codes for CASSAGVNLSGANVLTF.